This entry lists 20 T cell receptor beta chains sequenced from one sample in a study of T cell repertoires in cytomegalovirus infection. TCRdb re-called the reads through MiXCR, storing one row per CDR3 protein. This table holds hundreds of thousands of distinct CDR3 sequences, roughly 36% found once. Sequencing used PBMCs. These receptors all stem from a human donor in good health (CMV status not recorded). Some clones in this sample may be carry-over from other donors' samples.

There are a few counts of this clonotype. The chain recombines TRBV29-1 with TRBJ2-7, with 10 bases matching TRBD2. CDR1 SQVTM and CDR2 ANQGSEA come from the germline V gene. After removal of 4 bases from V and 4 bases from J, the junction contained 7 bases not matched to a gene. The CDR3 sequence is 14 residues long. The CDR3: CSVGTSGWAYEQYF. CDR3 DNA sequence: TGCAGCGTTGGGACTAGCGGATGGGCTTACGAGCAGTACTTC.

This clonotype has more than one count but fewer than ten. The rearrangement joins TRBV27 to TRBJ2-7, with D unclear. The CDR3 is 16 amino acids. CDR1 is MNHEY and CDR2 is SMNVEV in the germline V gene (reference sequence). V lost 5 bases to trimming and J lost 1 base, with 18 bases between them. The CDR3 reads CASSHDNSPSSYEQYF. For the CDR3, the DNA is TGTGCCAGCAGTCACGACAACAGTCCATCTTCCTACGAGCAGTACTTC.

This clonotype was picked up many times. V gene TRBV7-2 combines with J gene TRBJ2-7, with 10 positions matching TRBD2. Germline CDR1 reads SGHTA; CDR2 reads FQGNSA. After removal of 7 bases from V and 3 bases from J, the junction contained 6 bases not matched to a gene. The CDR3 runs 14 residues. The CDR3 sequence is CASTELAGIYEQYF. CDR3 DNA: TGTGCCAGCACCGAACTAGCGGGAATCTACGAGCAGTACTTC.

This clonotype has ten or more counts. The genes are TRBV7-4 and TRBJ1-5; D may be TRBD1 (5 bases). The V end lost 6 bases, the J end lost 7 bases, and 13 bases lay between the germline ends. This CDR3 is built from 13 residues. Germline CDR1 reads SGHVT; CDR2 reads SQSDAQ. The CDR3 DNA reads TGTGCCAGCAGAATTCTGGGGGAGCAGCCCCAGCATTTT. This encodes CASRILGEQPQHF.

This clonotype was picked up many times. The gene calls are TRBV7-9 and TRBJ1-1, with no clear D. Germline V gene data show CDR1 as SEHNR and CDR2 as FQNEAQ (reference sequence). V lost 5 bases and J lost 1, with 11 bases in between. This CDR3 spans 14 amino acids. In DNA form, the CDR3 reads TGTGCCAGCAGCACGAACACGGGGAACACTGAAGCTTTCTTT. Its protein product is CASSTNTGNTEAFF.

This clonotype came up many times. V and J are TRBV7-2 and TRBJ1-6; D may be TRBD1 (6 bases). The ends were cut back, 2 bases at V and 6 bases at J, with 11 bases in the middle. The CDR3 is 15 amino acids. CDR1 is SGHTA, CDR2 FQGNSA, per germline. The CDR3 nucleotides read TGTGCCAGCAGCTTAAGGGCAGGGGTTAATTCACCCCTCCACTTT. Protein product: CASSLRAGVNSPLHF.

This chain joins TRBV12-3 or TRBV12-4 and TRBJ1-5; maybe TRBD1 (5 bases). V lost 3 bases, J lost 4 bases, and 19 bases lay in between. There are 17 residues in the CDR3. CDR3: CASSFGDAALHNQPQHF. The CDR3, as DNA: TGTGCCAGCAGTTTCGGGGACGCCGCCCTTCATAATCAGCCCCAGCATTTT.

Comments on this clonotype: This sequence may be a read error, since a much larger clone differs from it by one base. V is TRBV7-2 and J is TRBJ2-7; 9 nucleotides align to TRBD2. Germline lookup yields CDR1 SGHTA and CDR2 FQGNSA. The length of the CDR3 is 15 residues. This CDR3 is CAISSVAGVTYEQYF. Written as DNA, the CDR3 is TGTGCCATCAGCTCTGTAGCGGGAGTGACGTACGAGCAGTACTTC.

The chain links TRBV12-3 or TRBV12-4 to TRBJ1-6; possible D gene TRBD1, 6 bases. The germline V and J ends were trimmed by 3 bases and 10 bases, with 13 bases remaining between them. The CDR3 runs 14 residues. The CDR3 region has the DNA TGTGCCAGCAGTTTTGGGGGACACGGGTCACCCCTCCACTTT. Its protein is CASSFGGHGSPLHF.

This clonotype showed up many times. V gene TRBV7-6 combines with J gene TRBJ2-3; a weak D match, TRBD2 (6 bases). The CDR3 is made up of 16 amino acids. In germline, CDR1 is SGHVS, CDR2 FNYEAQ. Trimming removed 1 base at V and 3 bases at J, with 14 bases between. The DNA of the CDR3 is TGTGCCAGCAGCTTAGTTAGTGGGAGGCGTACAGATACGCAGTATTTT. Amino acid sequence: CASSLVSGRRTDTQYF.

Turning to this clonotype: Since a much larger clone is just one base distant, this may be a read error. No conserved phenylalanine or tryptophan ends this CDR3, so it is likely a read error. This chain connects TRBV11-2 to TRBJ1-3, with unresolved D. This CDR3 is built from 15 residues. Germline loops: CDR1 SGHAT, CDR2 FQNNGV. Between the trimmed V and J ends, which lost 3 bases and 2 bases, there was a span of 11 bases. The chain's CDR3 is CASSFRRVTGNTIYL. The CDR3, as DNA: TGTGCCAGCAGCTTTCGCCGGGTTACTGGAAACACCATATATTTG.

In this sample, this clonotype turned up many times. This chain uses TRBV7-9 with TRBJ1-5; no firm D call. CDR1 and CDR2 from the germline V gene are SEHNR and FQNEAQ (reference sequence). V lost 1 base and J 9 bases, leaving 7 bases between the germline ends. The CDR3 length is 12 residues. CDR3 sequence (DNA): TGTGCCAGCAGCTTAGACTGGCGGCCCCAGCATTTT. It specifies CASSLDWRPQHF.

Details on this clonotype: Germline is not matched at one junction end, which may reflect a read error. The chain has TRBV12-3 or TRBV12-4 and TRBJ1-2; a weak D match, TRBD1 (5 bases). This CDR3 region has 15 residues. In DNA, the CDR3 is TGTGCCAGCAGTTCGGGGACCCGAGGGAACTATGGCTACGCCTTC. Translated, it gives CASSSGTRGNYGYAF.

V gene TRBV12-3 or TRBV12-4 combines with J gene TRBJ2-7, with 7 bases matching TRBD1. The CDR3 loop spans 15 amino acids. Unmatched junction bases numbered 5, after V lost 1 base and J lost 2 bases. The CDR3 is CASSLVDRDPYEQYF. DNA of the CDR3: TGTGCCAGCAGTTTAGTCGACAGGGATCCCTACGAGCAGTACTTC.

This clonotype has a single count. The V and J genes are TRBV5-1 and TRBJ2-7, with 9 bases that match TRBD1. J was trimmed by 7 bases and V by 5 bases; bases with no gene match: 10. Germline CDR1 SGHRS, CDR2 YFSETQ. The CDR3 spans 14 residues. CDR3 sequence (DNA): TGCGCCAGCAGGGACAGGGGCTCCTCGATTGAGCAGTACTTC. It specifies CASRDRGSSIEQYF.

This sequence joins TRBV19 and TRBJ1-4, with a possible D match to TRBD1 (5 bases). CDR1 is LNHDA, CDR2 SQIVND, per germline (reference sequence). The CDR3 runs 15 residues. V shed 5 bases and J shed 4 bases, with 14 bases lying between them. The CDR3 coding sequence is TGTGCCAGTAGTCCTTCCGGGACCCTTAATGAAAAACTGTTTTTT. It specifies CASSPSGTLNEKLFF.

In its sample, this clonotype was seen many times. V gene TRBV6-5 combines with J gene TRBJ2-7, with 15 bases identical to TRBD2. V shed 0 bases and J 1 base; nucleotides not matched to a gene: 1. Germline CDR1 is MNHEY and CDR2 is SVGAGI. The CDR3 extends over 17 amino acids. The CDR3, as DNA: TGTGCCAGCAGTTACTCGGGACTAGCGGGAGGTTCCTACGAGCAGTACTTC. It translates to CASSYSGLAGGSYEQYF.

The chain combines TRBV20-1 with TRBJ2-7; the D gene is possibly TRBD1 (6 bases). The CDR3 is 13 residues long. Germline assignment: CDR1 DFQATT and CDR2 SNEGSKA (reference sequence). Trimming stripped 0 bases from V and 9 bases from J, with 15 bases between. The CDR3 is CSARETGAQGQYF. As DNA, the CDR3 is TGCAGTGCTAGAGAAACCGGGGCACAGGGGCAGTACTTC.

The chain has TRBV19 and TRBJ2-1; TRBD2 might be the D (7 bases). The V end was cut by 4 bases, the J end by 4 bases, with 17 bases between. CDR3 size: 16 residues. CDR1 and CDR2 from the germline V gene are LNHDA and SQIVND (reference sequence). In DNA form, the CDR3 reads TGTGCCAGTAGTAGTGGGGGGGCCGGTAATTACAATGAGCAGTTCTTC. Protein sequence: CASSSGGAGNYNEQFF. Looking up the rest from reference TRBV19 and TRBJ2-1 gives the full variable domain: DGGITQSPKYLFRKEGQNVTLSCEQNLNHDAMYWYRQDPGQGLRLIYYSQIVNDFQKGDIAEGYSVSREKKESFPLTVTSAQKNPTAFYLCASSSGGAGNYNEQFFGPGTRLTVL.

V is TRBV28 and J is TRBJ2-3; the D gene is possibly TRBD2 (5 bases). V shed 6 bases and J shed 6 bases, with 16 bases lying between them. The length of the CDR3 is 14 residues. Germline V gives CDR1 MDHEN, CDR2 SYDVKM. CDR3 region: CASSSTGSGDTQYF. CDR3 nucleotide sequence: TGTGCCAGCAGCTCGACGGGTTCGGGGGATACGCAGTATTTT.